Listed here is a single TCR beta chain. This clone counts as medium-sized (0.01 to 0.1%). It has no known antigen specificity. Base qualities are missing; no much larger clone stands one base away. Library creation used the immunoSEQ multiplex PCR assay. As for the authors' bioinformatics: A statistical classification framework was built for diagnosing cytomegalovirus status from the catalog of TCR beta chain sequences. TCRdb provides this immuneACCESS table in a form limited to in-frame rearrangements. Some clones are lacking; in checked studies, under half of them reflect an unresolved V gene, and why the rest are absent is not known. V and J calls and clone size follow that table, whereas D and trimming were derived from the DNA. Counted in this sample were some 50,000 clones; more than 85% of them appeared once. The biggest ten clones account for 5.8% of the sample. Counted from cysteine to phenylalanine, this CDR3 has 16 amino acids. CDR3 DNA is the only sequence kept; it has 48 bases, read in frame from the first base. Deletion took 1 base off V and 3 bases off J, with a span of 16 bases between the germline ends. The germline V gene yields MNHNS for CDR1 and SASEGT for CDR2.

The donors were included in the validation cohort of 100 to 150 subjects, a group kept apart from the approximately 690-subject first cohort. The sample originates from a study of cytomegalovirus exposure and HLA in healthy donors listed by TCRdb under 2017. For the study in its entirety: According to a later analysis, the 120 or so validation repertoires were produced on the same platform as the 680 or so repertoires of the first cohort. The study aimed to test whether signatures of past pathogen exposure could be identified by cataloging public T cell receptors. Along with the roughly 670-subject first cohort, a separate validation cohort of 120 different subjects was used. To predict cytomegalovirus infection status, the study combined high-throughput TCR immunosequencing, statistical association of individual TCRs with disease status, and machine learning. Results and caveats for the whole study, not just this receptor: A total of 150 to 200 TCR beta chains were listed by the study as associated with cytomegalovirus. Most TCR sequences were seen in very few donors, while some public TCRs were found in many individuals. In both the original and validation cohorts, the classifier was reported to diagnose cytomegalovirus status with high specificity and sensitivity. A later analysis lacked HLA typing for the validation cohort, so it scored co-occurrence in that cohort across all 110 or so repertoires. In vitro tests confirmed that a few of the cytomegalovirus-associated TCR beta chains recognize cytomegalovirus antigens. According to the authors, the approach could potentially be generalized to other disease states and immunological phenotypes. Of the cluster scores, approximately 95% were above 0 in a later analysis, which found that TCRs clustered in the first cohort also tended to co-occur in the roughly 130 validation repertoires.

The chain is assembled from TRBV6-1 and TRBJ2-7; a tentative D match to TRBD1 spans 7 bases. The TCR was taken from a woman under 30 in good health and CMV-seronegative. The sequencing sample was made of PBMCs. The CDR3 here reads CASSEEGGGHYYEQYF. The DNA sequence is given as TGTGCCAGCAGTGAAGAAGGAGGGGGCCACTACTACGAGCAGTACTTC.